These 19 T cell receptor beta chains were all obtained from the same sample, sequenced in a study of PD-1 blockade in classical Hodgkin lymphoma. Method: immunoSEQ multiplex PCR; TCRdb's copy keeps in-frame clones and lacks some. The sample has 30,000 to 40,000 clones, 90% to 95% seen once. The time point denotes: cycle 4 day 1 (C4D1), after less than seven weeks of nivolumab. All patients relapsed after autologous stem cell transplantation, and brentuximab vedotin exposure varied. Magnetic depletion of unwanted cells isolated CD4+ T cells from thawed PBMCs. The sample here was CD4+ T cells from blood, taken before the fourth cycle of nivolumab. These receptors were obtained from a human donor with classical Hodgkin lymphoma.

V gene TRBV27 combines with J gene TRBJ2-3; D not resolved. Trimming shortened V by 1 base and J by 0 bases, and 14 bases separated the two germline ends. The V gene's germline CDR1 is MNHEY and CDR2 SMNVEV (reference sequence). The CDR3 loop spans 17 amino acids. The CDR3 protein is CASSLFRPASSTDTQYF. The CDR3 bases are TGTGCCAGCAGTTTATTTAGGCCAGCTTCTAGCACAGATACGCAGTATTTT.

The chain couples TRBV5-4 to TRBJ1-2, with D possibly being TRBD1 (5 bases). The CDR3 is 14 residues long. V dropped 0 bases and J dropped 4 bases, with 10 bases sitting between them. Germline CDR1 SGHNT, CDR2 YYREEE (reference sequence). In nucleotides, the CDR3 is TGTGCCAGCAGCTTGGATGGAGGGGCCTATGGCTACACCTTC. Protein: CASSLDGGAYGYTF.

V gene TRBV7-8 combines with J gene TRBJ1-2; TRBD1 might be the D (5 bases). Per germline, CDR1 SGHVS and CDR2 FQNEAQ. The CDR3 is made up of 16 amino acids. Trimming cost V 0 bases and J 4 bases, with 15 bases left between them. CDR3 DNA: TGTGCCAGCAGCTTAGCGCAAGGGGTGGGATCCTATGGCTACACCTTC. Residues: CASSLAQGVGSYGYTF.

The chain has TRBV20-1 and TRBJ2-1; D is perhaps TRBD1 (6 bases). The CDR3 covers 11 residues. The germline V gene encodes CDR1 DFQATT and CDR2 SNEGSKA (reference sequence). The V end lost 5 bases, the J end lost 12 bases, and 14 bases lay between the germline ends. In DNA form, the CDR3 reads TGCAGTGCTGTGAACCGGGACATGCAGTTCTTC. Translation gives CSAVNRDMQFF.

The chain is built from TRBV6-4 and TRBJ2-1, with 7 bases identical to TRBD2. Germline V gene lookup returns CDR1 MRHNA and CDR2 SNTAGT. J was trimmed by 6 bases and V by 3 bases; bases with no gene match: 11. CDR3 size: 16 residues. Here the CDR3 reads CASSDSLAVGINEQFF. In DNA form, the CDR3 reads TGTGCCAGCAGTGATTCCCTAGCGGTCGGTATCAATGAGCAGTTCTTC.

This clone occurred a few times. This sequence joins TRBV25-1 and TRBJ1-5, with a weak D call TRBD1 (6 bases). The CDR3 runs to 13 residues. The germline CDR1 and CDR2 sequences are MGHDK and SYGVNS. V lost 6 bases to trimming and J lost 1 base, with 7 bases between them. The CDR3 coding sequence is TGTGCCAGCAGAGGACAGAGCAATCAGCCCCAGCATTTT. This sequence encodes CASRGQSNQPQHF.

The gene calls are TRBV30 and TRBJ1-1; no definite D call. Deletions cut 5 bases from V and 4 bases from J, with 20 bases between. The CDR3 loop spans 15 amino acids. Germline lookup yields CDR1 GTSNPN and CDR2 SVGIG (reference sequence). This CDR3 is CAWLGRQETGTEAFF. For the CDR3, the DNA is TGTGCCTGGCTCGGACGGCAGGAAACGGGCACTGAAGCTTTCTTT.

The chain joins TRBV6-5 to TRBJ2-5, with D unresolved. This CDR3 comprises 15 residues. Germline CDR1 MNHEY, CDR2 SVGAGI. V was shortened by 4 bases and J by 0 bases, with 12 bases between the two germline ends. The CDR3, as DNA: TGTGCCAGCAGTTCCGACGGTAGGGACCAAGAGACCCAGTACTTC. This encodes CASSSDGRDQETQYF.

The V and J genes are TRBV5-6 and TRBJ1-2; D possibly corresponds to TRBD1 (6 bases). This CDR3 region has 15 residues. The germline V gene encodes CDR1 SGHDT and CDR2 YYEEEE. The ends were cut back, 1 base at V and 4 bases at J, with 14 bases in the middle. The CDR3 DNA follows: TGTGCCAGCAGCTTGACCGGGACGGGGGCCTATGGCTACACCTTC. Translated, it gives CASSLTGTGAYGYTF.

This chain joins TRBV28 and TRBJ1-4; 7 nucleotides align to TRBD1. The J segment lost 3 bases and the V segment lost 4 bases, leaving 5 bases of the junction unmatched. The CDR3 has 15 amino acids. CDR1 is MDHEN, CDR2 SYDVKM, per germline. This CDR3 is CASSSTGASNEKLFF. The DNA for the CDR3 is TGTGCCAGCAGTTCCACAGGGGCTTCTAATGAAAAACTGTTTTTT.

The chain combines TRBV30 with TRBJ1-5, with 7 bases lining up with TRBD1. V lost 5 bases to trimming and J lost 3 bases; unmatched junction nucleotides: 1. The CDR3 has 12 amino acids. Germline loops: CDR1 GTSNPN, CDR2 SVGIG (reference sequence). CDR3 nucleotide sequence: TGTGCCTGGGACAGGGACAATCAGCCCCAGCATTTT. Protein sequence: CAWDRDNQPQHF.

CDR3 sequence: CASSLEQGPPGANVLTF. CDR3 sequence (DNA): TGTGCCAGCAGCTTGGAACAGGGGCCCCCGGGGGCCAACGTCCTGACTTTC. V gene TRBV5-6 combines with J gene TRBJ2-6; 7 nucleotides align to TRBD1. CDR3 length equals 17 residues. CDR1 is SGHDT and CDR2 is YYEEEE in the germline V gene. Germline trimming cut 0 bases from V and 4 bases from J; bases unmatched to any gene: 7.

This clone occurred once. This rearrangement joins TRBV7-9 to TRBJ1-5, with unresolved D. Trimming stripped 6 bases from V and 1 base from J, with 19 bases between. Per germline, CDR1 SEHNR and CDR2 FQNEAQ (reference sequence). The CDR3 length is 17 residues. The CDR3 spells CASRPELGRESNQPQHF. The CDR3 DNA reads TGTGCCAGCAGGCCCGAGCTGGGAAGGGAGAGCAATCAGCCCCAGCATTTT.

V gene TRBV15 combines with J gene TRBJ2-1, with a possible D match to TRBD1 (5 bases). The germline gives CDR1 LNHNV, CDR2 YYDKDF (reference sequence). Trimming took off 2 bases at V and 8 bases at J, with 16 bases between the two ends. The CDR3 is made up of 15 amino acids. CDR3 protein: CATSRHKQGGYEQFF. As DNA, the CDR3 is TGTGCCACCAGCAGACACAAGCAGGGTGGCTATGAGCAGTTCTTC.

The chain combines TRBV27 with TRBJ2-7; possible D gene TRBD1, 5 bases. The CDR3 has 14 residues. Per the germline V gene, CDR1 is MNHEY and CDR2 is SMNVEV (reference sequence). V lost 6 bases and J 0 bases, leaving 12 bases between the germline ends. CDR3 protein: CASSPRTTSYEQYF. The CDR3 DNA reads as TGTGCCAGCAGCCCCCGGACAACCTCCTACGAGCAGTACTTC.

This chain joins TRBV25-1 and TRBJ1-2; 8 bases line up with TRBD1. V shed 8 bases, J shed 4 bases, and the junction held 3 bases outside the gene matches. The CDR3 is 12 amino acids. Germline V gene data show CDR1 as MGHDK and CDR2 as SYGVNS. CDR3 coding DNA: TGTGCCAGCGGGCAGGGGGCCTATGGCTACACCTTC. This sequence encodes CASGQGAYGYTF.

This clone was seen a few times. J is TRBJ1-2 and V is TRBV5-1; no firm D call. Trimming took 0 bases from V and 4 from J, leaving 4 bases between them. CDR3 size: 12 residues. CDR1 and CDR2 from the germline V gene are SGHRS and YFSETQ. The CDR3 spells CASSLAGYGYTF. The CDR3 bases are TGCGCCAGCAGCTTGGCTGGCTATGGCTACACCTTC.

The rearrangement links TRBV5-4 to TRBJ1-2; TRBD1 matches at 10 bases. This CDR3 has 15 residues. The V gene end was trimmed by 4 bases and the J gene end by 7 bases; junction bases not matched to a gene: 10. Per germline, CDR1 SGHNT and CDR2 YYREEE (reference sequence). CDR3 nucleotides: TGTGCCAGCAGCCCAGCCGACAGGGGGCTAGGTGGCTACACCTTC. It translates to CASSPADRGLGGYTF.

V gene TRBV7-6 combines with J gene TRBJ2-7; TRBD1 or TRBD2 may be the D gene (5 bases each). Between the trimmed V and J ends, which lost 1 base and 5 bases, there was a span of 15 bases. There are 15 residues in the CDR3. CDR1 is SGHVS and CDR2 is FNYEAQ in the germline V gene. The CDR3: CASSLGGRYGNEQYF. CDR3 DNA sequence: TGTGCCAGCAGCTTAGGGGGGAGATATGGAAACGAGCAGTACTTC.